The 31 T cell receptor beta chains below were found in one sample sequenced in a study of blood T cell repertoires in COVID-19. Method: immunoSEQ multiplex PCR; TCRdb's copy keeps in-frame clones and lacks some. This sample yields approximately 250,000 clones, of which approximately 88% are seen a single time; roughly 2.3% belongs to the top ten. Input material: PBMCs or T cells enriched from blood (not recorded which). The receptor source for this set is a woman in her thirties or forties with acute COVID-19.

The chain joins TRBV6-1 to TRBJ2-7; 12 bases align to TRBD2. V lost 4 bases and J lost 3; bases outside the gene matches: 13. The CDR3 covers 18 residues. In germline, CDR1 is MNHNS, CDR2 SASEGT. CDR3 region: CASSGTSGIAVGFYEQYV. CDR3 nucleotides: TGTGCCAGCAGTGGGACTAGCGGGATCGCCGTCGGTTTCTACGAGCAGTACGTC.

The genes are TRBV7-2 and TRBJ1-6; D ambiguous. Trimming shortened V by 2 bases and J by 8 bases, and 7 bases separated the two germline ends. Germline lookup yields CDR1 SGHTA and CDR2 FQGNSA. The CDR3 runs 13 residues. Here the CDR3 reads CASSLFSDSPLHF. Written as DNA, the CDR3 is TGTGCCAGCAGCTTATTCTCCGATTCACCCCTCCACTTT.

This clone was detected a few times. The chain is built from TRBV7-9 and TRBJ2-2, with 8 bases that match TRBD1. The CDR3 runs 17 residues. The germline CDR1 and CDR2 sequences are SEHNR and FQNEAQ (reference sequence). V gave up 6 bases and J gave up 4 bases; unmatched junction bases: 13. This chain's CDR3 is CASRGKTGTGITGELFF. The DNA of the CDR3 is TGTGCCAGCAGGGGGAAAACCGGGACAGGCATCACCGGGGAGCTGTTTTTT.

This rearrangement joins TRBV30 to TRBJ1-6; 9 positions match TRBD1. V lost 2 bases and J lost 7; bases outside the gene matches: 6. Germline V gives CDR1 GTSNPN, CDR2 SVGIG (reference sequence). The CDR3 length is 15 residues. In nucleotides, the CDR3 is TGTGCCTGGAGTACAGGGGACAGGGACAATTCACCCCTCCACTTT. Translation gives CAWSTGDRDNSPLHF.

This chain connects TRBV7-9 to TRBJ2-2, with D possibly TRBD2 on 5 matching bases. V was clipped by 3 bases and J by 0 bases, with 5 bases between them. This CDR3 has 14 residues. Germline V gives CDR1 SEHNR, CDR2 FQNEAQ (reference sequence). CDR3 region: CASSLGANTGELFF. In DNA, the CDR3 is TGTGCCAGCAGCTTGGGAGCGAACACCGGGGAGCTGTTTTTT.

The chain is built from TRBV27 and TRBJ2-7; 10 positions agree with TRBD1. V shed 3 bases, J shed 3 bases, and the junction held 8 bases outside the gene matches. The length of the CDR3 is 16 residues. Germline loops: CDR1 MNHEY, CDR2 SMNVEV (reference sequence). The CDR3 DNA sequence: TGTGCCAGCAGTTTTTTCCAAGGGACAGGGGACTACGAGCAGTACTTC. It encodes CASSFFQGTGDYEQYF.

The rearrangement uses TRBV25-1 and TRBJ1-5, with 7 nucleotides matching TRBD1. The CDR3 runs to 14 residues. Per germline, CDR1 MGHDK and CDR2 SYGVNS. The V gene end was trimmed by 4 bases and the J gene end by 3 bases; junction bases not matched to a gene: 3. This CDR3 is CASSGDSFNQPQHF. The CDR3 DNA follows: TGTGCCAGCAGTGGGGACAGCTTCAATCAGCCCCAGCATTTT.

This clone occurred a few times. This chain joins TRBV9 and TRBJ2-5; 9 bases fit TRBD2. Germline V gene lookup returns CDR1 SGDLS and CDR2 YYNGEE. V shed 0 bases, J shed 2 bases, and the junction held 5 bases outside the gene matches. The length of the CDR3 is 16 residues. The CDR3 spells CASSVGGGGVQETQYF. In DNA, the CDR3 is TGTGCCAGCAGCGTAGGTGGCGGGGGGGTTCAAGAGACCCAGTACTTC.

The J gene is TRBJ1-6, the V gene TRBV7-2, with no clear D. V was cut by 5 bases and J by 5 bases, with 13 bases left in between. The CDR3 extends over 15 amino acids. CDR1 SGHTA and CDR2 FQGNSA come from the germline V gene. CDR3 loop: CASSLLREDNSPLHF. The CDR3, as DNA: TGTGCCAGCAGCCTACTGCGGGAAGATAATTCACCCCTCCACTTT.

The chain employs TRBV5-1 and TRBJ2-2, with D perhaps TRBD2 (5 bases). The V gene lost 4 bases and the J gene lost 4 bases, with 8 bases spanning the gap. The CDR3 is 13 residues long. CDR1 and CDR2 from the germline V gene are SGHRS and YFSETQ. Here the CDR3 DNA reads TGCGCCAGCAGCCAGCGGCCCACCGGGGAGCTGTTTTTT. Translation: CASSQRPTGELFF.

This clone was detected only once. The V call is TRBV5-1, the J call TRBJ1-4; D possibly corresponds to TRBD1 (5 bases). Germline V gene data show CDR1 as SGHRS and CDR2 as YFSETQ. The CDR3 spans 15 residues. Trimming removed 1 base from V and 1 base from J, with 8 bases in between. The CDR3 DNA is TGCGCCAGCAGCTTGTCAGGGTTAACTAATGAAAAACTGTTTTTT. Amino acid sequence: CASSLSGLTNEKLFF.

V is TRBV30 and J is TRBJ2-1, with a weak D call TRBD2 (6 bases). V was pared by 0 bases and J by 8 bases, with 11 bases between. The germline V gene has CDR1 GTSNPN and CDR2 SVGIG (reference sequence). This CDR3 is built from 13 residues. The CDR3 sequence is CAWSVLGGDEQFF. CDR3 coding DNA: TGTGCCTGGAGTGTATTGGGGGGTGATGAGCAGTTCTTC.

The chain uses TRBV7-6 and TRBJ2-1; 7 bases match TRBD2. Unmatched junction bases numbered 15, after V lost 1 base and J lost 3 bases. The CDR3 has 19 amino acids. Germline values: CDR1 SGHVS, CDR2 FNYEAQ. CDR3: CASSLDILAAGPDYNEQFF. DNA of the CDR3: TGTGCCAGCAGCTTAGATATCCTAGCGGCAGGACCAGACTACAATGAGCAGTTCTTC.

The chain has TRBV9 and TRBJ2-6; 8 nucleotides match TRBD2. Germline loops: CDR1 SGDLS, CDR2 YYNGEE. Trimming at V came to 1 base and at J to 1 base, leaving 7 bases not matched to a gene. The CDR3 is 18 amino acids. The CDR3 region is CASSVRGGSGSGANVLTF. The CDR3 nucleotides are TGTGCCAGCAGCGTACGGGGGGGCTCCGGATCTGGGGCCAACGTCCTGACTTTC.

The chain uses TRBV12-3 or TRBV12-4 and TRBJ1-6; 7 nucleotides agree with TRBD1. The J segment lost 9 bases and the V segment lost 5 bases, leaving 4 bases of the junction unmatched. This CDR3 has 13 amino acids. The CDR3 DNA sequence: TGTGCCAGCAGTAACAGGGGCCCTTCACCCCTCCACTTT. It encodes CASSNRGPSPLHF.

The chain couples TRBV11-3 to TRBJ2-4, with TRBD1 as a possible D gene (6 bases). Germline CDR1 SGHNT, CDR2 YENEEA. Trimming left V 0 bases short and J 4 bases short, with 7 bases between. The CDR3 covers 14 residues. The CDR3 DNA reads TGTGCCAGCAGCTTAGATCAGGGGAAAAACATTCAGTACTTC. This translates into CASSLDQGKNIQYF.

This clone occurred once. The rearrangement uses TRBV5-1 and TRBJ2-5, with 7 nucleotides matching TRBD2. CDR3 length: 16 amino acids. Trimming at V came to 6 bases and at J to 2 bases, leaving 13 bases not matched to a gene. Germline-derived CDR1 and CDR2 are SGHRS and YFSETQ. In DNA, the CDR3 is TGCGCCAGCACCAAATCGGGCGGGAGTGTGCAAGAGACCCAGTACTTC. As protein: CASTKSGGSVQETQYF.

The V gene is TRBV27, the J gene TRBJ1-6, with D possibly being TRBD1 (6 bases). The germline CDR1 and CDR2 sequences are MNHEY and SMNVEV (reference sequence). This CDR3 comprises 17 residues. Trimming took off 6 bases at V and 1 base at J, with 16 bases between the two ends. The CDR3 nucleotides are TGTGCCAGCAGCTCCCCGGCAGGGGCATCCTATAATTCACCCCTCCACTTT. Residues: CASSSPAGASYNSPLHF.

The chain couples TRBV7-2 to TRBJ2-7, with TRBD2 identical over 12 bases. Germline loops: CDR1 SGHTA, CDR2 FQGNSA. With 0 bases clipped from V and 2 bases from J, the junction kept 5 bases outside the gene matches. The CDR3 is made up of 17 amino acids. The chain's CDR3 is CASSLASPSGGAYEQYF. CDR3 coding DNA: TGTGCCAGCAGCTTAGCAAGCCCTAGCGGGGGGGCCTACGAGCAGTACTTC.

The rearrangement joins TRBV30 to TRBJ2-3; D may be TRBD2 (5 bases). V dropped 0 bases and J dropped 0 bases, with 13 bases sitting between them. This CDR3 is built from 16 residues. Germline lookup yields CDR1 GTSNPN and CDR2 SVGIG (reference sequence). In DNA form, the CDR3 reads TGTGCCTGGAGTGTACCCGGGATGTTAAGCACAGATACGCAGTATTTT. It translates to CAWSVPGMLSTDTQYF.

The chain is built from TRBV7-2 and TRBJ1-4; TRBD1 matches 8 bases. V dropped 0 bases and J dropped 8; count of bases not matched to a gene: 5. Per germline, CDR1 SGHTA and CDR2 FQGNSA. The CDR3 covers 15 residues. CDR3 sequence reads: CASSLAIRGREKLFF. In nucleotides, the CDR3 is TGTGCCAGCAGCTTAGCGATCAGGGGGCGGGAAAAACTGTTTTTT.

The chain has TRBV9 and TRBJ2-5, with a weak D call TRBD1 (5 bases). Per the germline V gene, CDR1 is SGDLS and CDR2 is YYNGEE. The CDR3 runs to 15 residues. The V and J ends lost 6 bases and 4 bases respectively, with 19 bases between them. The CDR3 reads CASTPDGQGIETQYF. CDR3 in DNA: TGTGCCAGCACCCCAGATGGGCAGGGCATAGAGACCCAGTACTTC. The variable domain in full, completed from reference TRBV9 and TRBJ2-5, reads DSGVTQTPKHLITATGQRVTLRCSPRSGDLSVYWYQQSLDQGLQFLIQYYNGEERAKGNILERFSAQQFPDLHSELNLSSLELGDSALYFCASTPDGQGIETQYFGPGTRLLVL.

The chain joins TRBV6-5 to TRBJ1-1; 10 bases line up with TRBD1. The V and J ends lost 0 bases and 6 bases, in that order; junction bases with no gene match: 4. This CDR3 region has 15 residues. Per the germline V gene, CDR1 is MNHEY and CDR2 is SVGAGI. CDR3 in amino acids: CASSYSRQGASEAFF. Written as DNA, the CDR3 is TGTGCCAGCAGTTACTCGAGACAGGGGGCATCTGAAGCTTTCTTT.

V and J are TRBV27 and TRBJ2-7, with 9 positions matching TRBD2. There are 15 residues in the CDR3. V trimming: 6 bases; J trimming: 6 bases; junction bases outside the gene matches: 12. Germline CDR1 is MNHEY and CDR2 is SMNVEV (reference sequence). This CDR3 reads CASSRWGLAGTEQYV. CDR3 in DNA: TGTGCCAGCAGCCGATGGGGCCTAGCGGGGACCGAGCAGTACGTC.

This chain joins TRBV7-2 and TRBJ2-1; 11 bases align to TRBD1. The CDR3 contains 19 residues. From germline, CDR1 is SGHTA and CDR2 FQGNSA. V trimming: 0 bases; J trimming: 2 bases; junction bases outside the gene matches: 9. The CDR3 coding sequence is TGTGCCAGCAGCTTAGCCGTTTGGACAGGGGGCTTACCCTACAATGAGCAGTTCTTC. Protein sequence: CASSLAVWTGGLPYNEQFF.

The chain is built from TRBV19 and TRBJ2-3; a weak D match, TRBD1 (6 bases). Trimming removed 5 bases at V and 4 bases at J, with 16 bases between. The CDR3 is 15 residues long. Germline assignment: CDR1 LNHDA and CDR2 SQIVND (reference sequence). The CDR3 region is CASSAQGPVADTQYF. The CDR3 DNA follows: TGTGCCAGTAGTGCACAGGGACCCGTGGCAGATACGCAGTATTTT.

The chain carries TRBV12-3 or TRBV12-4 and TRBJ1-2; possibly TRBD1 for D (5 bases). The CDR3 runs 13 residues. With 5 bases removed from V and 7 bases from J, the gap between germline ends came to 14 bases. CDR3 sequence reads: CASSPERRAGYTF. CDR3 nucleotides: TGTGCCAGCAGTCCGGAACGCAGGGCTGGCTACACCTTC.

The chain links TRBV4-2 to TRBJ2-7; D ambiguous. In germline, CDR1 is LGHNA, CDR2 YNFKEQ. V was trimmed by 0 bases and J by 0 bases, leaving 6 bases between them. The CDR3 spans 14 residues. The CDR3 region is CASSQEYGSYEQYF. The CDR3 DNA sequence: TGTGCCAGCAGCCAAGAATACGGCTCCTACGAGCAGTACTTC.

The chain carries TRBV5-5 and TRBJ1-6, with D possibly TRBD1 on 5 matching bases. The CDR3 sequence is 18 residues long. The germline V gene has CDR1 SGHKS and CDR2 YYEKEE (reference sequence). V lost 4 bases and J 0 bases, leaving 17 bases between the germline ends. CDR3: CASSPESQGSSYNSPLHF. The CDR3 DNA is TGTGCCAGCAGCCCGGAGAGTCAGGGAAGCTCCTATAATTCACCCCTCCACTTT.

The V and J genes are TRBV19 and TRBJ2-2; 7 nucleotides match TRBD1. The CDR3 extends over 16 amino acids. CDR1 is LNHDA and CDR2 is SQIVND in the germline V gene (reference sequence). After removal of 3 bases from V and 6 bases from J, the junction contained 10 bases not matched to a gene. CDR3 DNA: TGTGCCAGTAGTATCTTTACAGGGGTATTGGCCGGGGAGCTGTTTTTT. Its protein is CASSIFTGVLAGELFF.

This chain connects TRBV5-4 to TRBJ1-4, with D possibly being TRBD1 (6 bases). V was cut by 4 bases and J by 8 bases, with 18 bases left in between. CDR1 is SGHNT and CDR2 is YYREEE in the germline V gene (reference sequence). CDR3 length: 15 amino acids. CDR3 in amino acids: CASSGGGEGGEKLFF. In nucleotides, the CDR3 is TGTGCCAGCAGCGGTGGGGGCGAGGGTGGGGAAAAACTGTTTTTT. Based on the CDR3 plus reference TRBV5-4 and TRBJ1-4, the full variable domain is ETGVTQSPTHLIKTRGQQVTLRCSSQSGHNTVSWYQQALGQGPQFIFQYYREEENGRGNFPPRFSGLQFPNYSSELNVNALELDDSALYLCASSGGGEGGEKLFFGSGTQLSVL.